Sequencing of this T cell receptor (beta chain) was carried out in a study of CD8 T cells in Susac syndrome. With random hexamers, reverse transcription was performed on roughly 0.5 to 1 ug of RNA. TCRdb re-called the immunoSEQ multiplex PCR reads with MiXCR, one entry per CDR3 protein. The sample records about 300,000 distinct CDR3 sequences, approximately 91% being singletons. Trimming shortened V by 5 bases and J by 0 bases, and 17 bases separated the two germline ends. Germline CDR1 and CDR2: SGHTA and FQGNSA. This CDR3 has 16 residues. The clonotype comes from a human donor with multiple sclerosis. This chain uses TRBV7-2 with TRBJ2-7, with D possibly being TRBD1 (6 bases). Source material: CD8+ T cells from PBMCs. The chain's CDR3 is CASSPGDRYSSYEQYF. The CDR3 DNA sequence: TGTGCCAGCAGCCCAGGGGACCGATATTCCTCCTACGAGCAGTACTTC.